The 30 T cell receptor beta chains listed next were all sequenced from one sample in a study of T cells expressing NK-cell markers. TCRdb re-called the 5' RACE reads and gives one entry per CDR3 protein, without DNA. The sample features hundreds of thousands of distinct CDR3 sequences, with around 4.2% in its top ten. The sample was blood T cells: a sorted CD56 or NKG2C T cell subset, CD4+ or CD8+ T cells, or bulk PBMC T cells (not recorded which). The receptors stem from a woman between 18 and 70 years old in good health.

This chain uses TRBV30 with TRBJ2-7. This CDR3 has 12 amino acids. The V gene's germline CDR1 is GTSNPN and CDR2 SVGIG (reference sequence). The CDR3 loop is CAWSARLDEQYF.

V gene TRBV20-1 combines with J gene TRBJ1-2. The CDR3 covers 15 residues. CDR1 DFQATT and CDR2 SNEGSKA come from the germline V gene (reference sequence). CDR3 sequence reads: CSARDRRHIGEGYTF.

The V gene is TRBV20-1, the J gene TRBJ1-2. Germline CDR1 DFQATT, CDR2 SNEGSKA (reference sequence). CDR3 length: 13 amino acids. The CDR3 sequence: CSARVLVNYGYTF.

The V gene is TRBV6-5, the J gene TRBJ2-5; lacking DNA, the TRBD2 call made by TCRdb goes unchecked. CDR3 length: 15 residues. The V gene's germline CDR1 is MNHEY and CDR2 SVGAGI. CDR3 loop: CASSYSGVLGETQYF.

The chain recombines TRBV20-1 with TRBJ1-2; lacking DNA, the TRBD1 call made by TCRdb goes unchecked. CDR1 is DFQATT and CDR2 is SNEGSKA in the germline V gene (reference sequence). The CDR3 runs 15 residues. Here the CDR3 reads CSAGSELGGRNGYTF.

The CDR3 spells CARGGGDYGYTF. The chain recombines TRBV30 with TRBJ1-2; the D call of TRBD1 rests on TCRdb alone, since no DNA is present to check it. CDR1 is GTSNPN, CDR2 SVGIG, per germline (reference sequence). The CDR3 totals 12 residues.

The genes are TRBV7-2 and TRBJ2-1; TCRdb calls TRBD2, which cannot be checked without DNA. Germline loops: CDR1 SGHTA, CDR2 FQGNSA. CDR3 size: 16 residues. The CDR3 is CASSVIWLVAGNEQFF.

The chain recombines TRBV4-3 with TRBJ2-5; TCRdb's D call of TRBD2 is untestable without DNA. The CDR3 totals 16 residues. Germline V gene data show CDR1 as LGHNA and CDR2 as YSLEER. This chain's CDR3 is CASSQVGGPARETQYF.

The V call is TRBV4-3, the J call TRBJ1-2; checking the TCRdb D call of TRBD1 is not possible without DNA. The germline V gene encodes CDR1 LGHNA and CDR2 YSLEER. CDR3 length: 16 residues. This CDR3 is CASSQDRGTDFYGYTF.

The V call is TRBV7-9, the J call TRBJ1-1; the D call of TRBD1 rests on TCRdb alone, since no DNA is present to check it. CDR3 length: 14 residues. From germline, CDR1 is SEHNR and CDR2 FQNEAQ (reference sequence). The CDR3 region is CASRSYRMNTEAFF.

The chain carries TRBV20-1 and TRBJ2-3. The CDR3 length is 12 residues. Germline CDR1 DFQATT, CDR2 SNEGSKA (reference sequence). The CDR3 sequence is CSAFGVGDTQYF.

CDR3 in amino acids: CASRGTGGPPIQTF. The gene calls are TRBV12-3 or TRBV12-4 and TRBJ1-2; TCRdb returns TRBD1, unconfirmable since there is no DNA. The CDR3 runs 14 residues.

The chain combines TRBV4-2 with TRBJ2-1; the D call of TRBD2 rests on TCRdb alone, since no DNA is present to check it. Germline lookup yields CDR1 LGHNA and CDR2 YNFKEQ. The length of the CDR3 is 15 residues. The CDR3 protein is CASSQDGGTSGVQFF.

V usage is TRBV5-1 and J usage is TRBJ2-5; there is no DNA to check the TCRdb D call of TRBD1. Germline V CDR1 and CDR2: SGHRS, YFSETQ. The CDR3 is made up of 15 amino acids. This CDR3 reads CASRWGPGGQETQYF.

The chain couples TRBV6-1 to TRBJ2-3; the D call of TRBD1 rests on TCRdb alone, since no DNA is present to check it. Germline values: CDR1 MNHNS, CDR2 SASEGT. The CDR3 length is 16 residues. The CDR3 here is CASRPTGALGTDTQYF.

The V call is TRBV20-1, the J call TRBJ1-1; TCRdb outputs TRBD1, but without DNA this stays unchecked. Germline V gene sequence: CDR1 DFQATT, CDR2 SNEGSKA (reference sequence). This CDR3 comprises 12 residues. The CDR3 protein is CSASQRTGRAFF.

This sequence joins TRBV7-3 and TRBJ1-6. Germline CDR1 SGHTA, CDR2 FQGTGA. CDR3 size: 13 residues. CDR3 amino acids: CASSPTVNSPLHF. Drawing the rest from reference TRBV7-3 and TRBJ1-6, the complete variable domain is GAGVSQTPSNKVTEKGKYVELRCDPISGHTALYWYRQSLGQGPEFLIYFQGTGAADDSGLPNDRFFAVRPEGSVSTLKIQRTERGDSAVYLCASSPTVNSPLHFGNGTRLTVT.

V is TRBV7-2 and J is TRBJ2-3; the TCRdb call, TRBD2, lacks DNA for checking. Germline CDR1 is SGHTA and CDR2 is FQGNSA. The CDR3 extends over 14 amino acids. The CDR3 reads CASSSAGLTDTQYF.

The rearrangement joins TRBV19 to TRBJ2-5. CDR1 and CDR2 (germline): LNHDA, SQIVND (reference sequence). CDR3 length: 15 amino acids. CDR3: CASSTGSKAEETQYF.

The genes are TRBV10-3 and TRBJ1-1. Germline CDR1 ENHRY, CDR2 SYGVKD. This CDR3 has 12 residues. The CDR3 region is CATVRGNTEAFF.

The chain has TRBV28 and TRBJ2-1; TCRdb selects TRBD1, and the lack of DNA leaves this call unchecked. CDR1 MDHEN and CDR2 SYDVKM come from the germline V gene. This CDR3 is 15 amino acids long. CDR3 sequence reads: CASSSGGQGPNEQFF. Complete variable domain (other parts from reference TRBV28 and TRBJ2-1): DVKVTQSSRYLVKRTGEKVFLECVQDMDHENMFWYRQDPGLGLRLIYFSYDVKMKEKGDIPEGYSVSREKKERFSLILESASTNQTSMYLCASSSGGQGPNEQFFGPGTRLTVL.

The chain links TRBV7-2 to TRBJ2-5; as DNA is missing, the TRBD2 call by TCRdb cannot be tested. The germline V gene encodes CDR1 SGHTA and CDR2 FQGNSA. CDR3 size: 13 residues. The CDR3 region is CASSFMGRETQYF.

V is TRBV7-8 and J is TRBJ1-1. Germline assignment: CDR1 SGHVS and CDR2 FQNEAQ. CDR3 length: 15 residues. This CDR3 reads CASRDSNGTNTEAFF.

The gene calls are TRBV5-1 and TRBJ1-6; lacking DNA, the TRBD1 call made by TCRdb goes unchecked. CDR1 and CDR2 from the germline V gene are SGHRS and YFSETQ. This CDR3 region has 13 residues. The CDR3 here is CASSSGVNSPLHF.

The chain has TRBV18 and TRBJ2-5. The germline CDR1 and CDR2 sequences are KGHSH and LQKENI. This CDR3 is 12 amino acids long. The CDR3 is CASSPQAETQYF.

The J gene is TRBJ2-5, the V gene TRBV20-1; TCRdb outputs TRBD1, but without DNA this stays unchecked. This CDR3 comprises 15 residues. Germline CDR1 is DFQATT and CDR2 is SNEGSKA (reference sequence). This CDR3 reads CSARGAGANQETQYF.

This chain links TRBV7-2 with TRBJ2-3; TCRdb's D gene call, TRBD1, goes unchecked for lack of DNA. The CDR3 is made up of 15 amino acids. Germline V gene lookup returns CDR1 SGHTA and CDR2 FQGNSA. CDR3 loop: CASSPTSPLTDTQYF. Together with reference TRBV7-2 and TRBJ2-3, the CDR3 gives the full variable domain: GAGVSQSPSNKVTEKGKDVELRCDPISGHTALYWYRQSLGQGLEFLIYFQGNSAPDKSGLPSDRFSAERTGGSVSTLTIQRTQQEDSAVYLCASSPTSPLTDTQYFGPGTRLTVL.

The J gene is TRBJ1-2, the V gene TRBV12-3 or TRBV12-4; TCRdb names TRBD1, which stays unverified in the absence of DNA. This CDR3 region has 13 residues. CDR3: CASTVGQGVGYTF.

The chain has TRBV5-1 and TRBJ1-3. The germline V gene encodes CDR1 SGHRS and CDR2 YFSETQ. The CDR3 is 15 amino acids. The CDR3 sequence is CASSLSWVAGNTIYF.

This CDR3 is CASSLDGGVDTQYF. The genes are TRBV5-1 and TRBJ2-3; checking the TCRdb D call of TRBD1 is not possible without DNA. This CDR3 has 14 residues. Germline assignment: CDR1 SGHRS and CDR2 YFSETQ.